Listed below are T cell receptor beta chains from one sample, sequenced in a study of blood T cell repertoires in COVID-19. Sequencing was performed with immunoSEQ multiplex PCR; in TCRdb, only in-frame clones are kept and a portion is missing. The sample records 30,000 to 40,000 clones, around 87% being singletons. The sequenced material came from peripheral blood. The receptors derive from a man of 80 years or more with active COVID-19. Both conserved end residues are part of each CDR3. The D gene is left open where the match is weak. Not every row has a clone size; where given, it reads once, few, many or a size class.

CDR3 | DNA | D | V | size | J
CASSNDRFREQYF | TGTGCCAGCAGTAACGACAGGTTTCGCGAGCAGTACTTC | NA | TRBV6-5 | NA | TRBJ2-7
CAISAGTSGYEQYF | TGTGCCATCTCTGCCGGGACTAGCGGATACGAGCAGTACTTC | TRBD2 | TRBV10-3 | NA | TRBJ2-7
CASSPGDLPLHF | TGTGCCAGCAGCCCGGGGGATTTACCCCTCCACTTT | NA | TRBV28 | NA | TRBJ1-6
CASSWTGNTEAFF | TGTGCCAGCAGTTGGACGGGAAACACTGAAGCTTTCTTT | NA | TRBV12-3/TRBV12-4 | NA | TRBJ1-1
CASRGQSYNEQFF | TGTGCCAGCAGAGGACAATCCTACAATGAGCAGTTCTTC | NA | TRBV27 | NA | TRBJ2-1
CASSESRGQPQHF | TGCGCCAGCAGTGAGTCACGGGGTCAGCCCCAGCATTTT | NA | TRBV10-2 | NA | TRBJ1-5
CASHRAGQWGYTF | TGTGCCAGCCACAGGGCGGGCCAGTGGGGCTACACCTTC | NA | TRBV19 | NA | TRBJ1-2
CASSPERAGGAKDTQYF | TGTGCCAGCAGTCCAGAGAGAGCGGGGGGCGCGAAAGATACGCAGTATTTT | TRBD2 | TRBV6-7 | medium-sized | TRBJ2-3
CASSQTGGNQPQHF | TGTGCCAGCAGCCAAACAGGGGGCAATCAGCCCCAGCATTTT | TRBD1 | TRBV5-5 | few | TRBJ1-5
CATQASGQETQYF | TGTGCCACCCAGGCCTCGGGGCAAGAGACCCAGTACTTC | NA | TRBV6-5 | NA | TRBJ2-5
CASSDSTGKKEQYF | TGTGCCAGTTCGGATTCGACAGGCAAAAAGGAGCAGTACTTC | NA | TRBV19 | NA | TRBJ2-7
CASSRGGGDGKLFF | TGTGCCAGCAGCCGGGGGGGAGGGGACGGAAAACTGTTTTTT | NA | TRBV28 | NA | TRBJ1-4
CASSEGVYYGYTF | TGTGCCAGCAGTGAGGGGGTTTACTATGGCTACACCTTC | NA | TRBV28 | NA | TRBJ1-2
CASRLWGQGYNSPLHF | TGTGCCAGCAGACTGTGGGGACAGGGTTACAATTCACCCCTCCACTTT | TRBD1 | TRBV28 | NA | TRBJ1-6
CASSESWGPRRF | TGCGCCAGCAGTGAGTCATGGGGCCCCCGCAGGTTC | NA | TRBV10-1 | NA | TRBJ2-7
CATSDPPDSSTDTQYF | TGTGCCACCAGTGATCCCCCCGACAGCAGCACAGATACGCAGTATTTT | NA | TRBV24-1 | NA | TRBJ2-3
CASSLRGTSYNEQFF | TGTGCCAGCAGCTTAAGGGGCACTTCCTACAATGAGCAGTTCTTC | NA | TRBV7-2 | NA | TRBJ2-1
CASSFRYSGRFNEQFF | TGTGCCAGCAGTTTTCGTTATAGCGGGAGGTTCAATGAGCAGTTCTTC | TRBD2 | TRBV27 | NA | TRBJ2-1
CASSIGWRGGYEQYF | TGTGCCAGTAGTATTGGTTGGCGCGGGGGGTACGAGCAGTACTTC | TRBD2 | TRBV19 | NA | TRBJ2-7
CASSLSFQGAREKLFF | TGTGCCAGCAGTTTAAGTTTTCAGGGGGCGAGGGAAAAACTGTTTTTT | TRBD1 | TRBV28 | NA | TRBJ1-4
CASSQFDLKAGSTDTQYF | TGTGCCAGCTCACAATTTGACCTAAAAGCGGGAAGCACAGATACGCAGTATTTT | TRBD2 | TRBV18 | NA | TRBJ2-3
CASSLEFGSNQPQHF | TGCGCCAGCAGCTTGGAATTCGGTAGCAATCAGCCCCAGCATTTT | NA | TRBV5-1 | NA | TRBJ1-5
CASSKVQGTNSNQPQHF | TGTGCCAGCAGCAAAGTGCAGGGAACGAATAGCAATCAGCCCCAGCATTTT | NA | TRBV21-1 | NA | TRBJ1-5
CASKSRGGGNYGYTF | TGTGCCAGCAAATCCCGGGGGGGCGGTAACTATGGCTACACCTTC | NA | TRBV28 | NA | TRBJ1-2
CASSLVRLSGRDNEQFF | TGTGCCAGCAGCTTAGTTCGTCTGAGCGGGAGGGACAATGAGCAGTTCTTC | TRBD2 | TRBV7-8 | NA | TRBJ2-1
CASTSTTGGRDTEAFF | TGTGCCAGTACCTCAACTACAGGGGGCAGGGACACTGAAGCTTTCTTT | TRBD1 | TRBV19 | NA | TRBJ1-1
CASRSTNTRSNEQFF | TGTGCCAGCAGATCGACCAACACCCGGAGCAATGAGCAGTTCTTC | NA | TRBV5-4 | few | TRBJ2-1
CASSYSGGTENNEQFF | TGTGCCAGCAGTTACTCTGGTGGGACAGAGAACAATGAGCAGTTCTTC | TRBD1 | TRBV6-5 | NA | TRBJ2-1
CASSLASSDYNEQFF | TGCGCCAGCAGCTTGGCTTCTAGCGATTACAATGAGCAGTTCTTC | NA | TRBV5-1 | NA | TRBJ2-1
CASSPPGDYEQYF | TGTGCCAGCAGTCCCCCAGGGGACTACGAGCAGTACTTC | NA | TRBV28 | NA | TRBJ2-7
CASSLTSGRYNEQFF | TGCGCCAGCAGCCTCACTAGCGGGAGGTACAATGAGCAGTTCTTC | TRBD2 | TRBV4-1 | NA | TRBJ2-1
CASSGRDRGSGEQFF | TGTGCCAGCAGCGGAAGGGACAGGGGGTCCGGTGAGCAGTTCTTC | TRBD1 | TRBV9 | once | TRBJ2-1
CAWRLTGVNSPLHF | TGTGCCTGGAGGCTGACAGGGGTCAATTCACCCCTCCACTTT | TRBD1 | TRBV30 | few | TRBJ1-6
CASSRTGTMQFF | TGTGCCAGCAGCCGAACCGGGACTATGCAGTTCTTC | TRBD2 | TRBV7-9 | NA | TRBJ2-1
CATSDLGGATTDTQYF | TGTGCCACCAGTGATTTAGGGGGGGCCACTACAGATACGCAGTATTTT | NA | TRBV24-1 | few | TRBJ2-3
CASTPWGVRASLYEQYF | TGTGCCAGCACCCCCTGGGGGGTTAGGGCCTCCCTCTACGAGCAGTACTTC | NA | TRBV6-2/TRBV6-3 | NA | TRBJ2-7
CASSILTDTQYF | TGCGCCAGCAGTATATTAACAGATACGCAGTATTTT | NA | TRBV10-2 | NA | TRBJ2-3
CASSIHSAQTNYGYTF | TGTGCCAGTAGTATTCACAGTGCTCAGACTAACTATGGCTACACCTTC | NA | TRBV19 | NA | TRBJ1-2
CASSLGLGRHEQYF | TGTGCCAGCAGTCTAGGACTGGGAAGGCACGAGCAGTACTTC | NA | TRBV27 | NA | TRBJ2-7
CASKTTLRSGANTGELFF | TGTGCCAGCAAGACGACCCTAAGAAGCGGGGCTAACACCGGGGAGCTGTTTTTT | TRBD2 | TRBV7-2 | NA | TRBJ2-2
CASSPQGFGRQPQHF | TGTGCCAGCAGTCCACAGGGTTTCGGGCGGCAGCCCCAGCATTTT | NA | TRBV27 | NA | TRBJ1-5
CASSRGSYEQYF | TGTGCCAGCAGCAGAGGCTCCTACGAGCAGTACTTC | NA | TRBV6-2/TRBV6-3 | NA | TRBJ2-7